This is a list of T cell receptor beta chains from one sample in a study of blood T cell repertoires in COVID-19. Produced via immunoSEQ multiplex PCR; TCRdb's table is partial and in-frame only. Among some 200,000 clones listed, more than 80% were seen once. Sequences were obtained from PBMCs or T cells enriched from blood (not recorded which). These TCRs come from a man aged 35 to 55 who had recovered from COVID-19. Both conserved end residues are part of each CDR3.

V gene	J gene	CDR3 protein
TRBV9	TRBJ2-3	CASSMPRGTATDTQYF
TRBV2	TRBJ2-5	CASGGTGRQETQYF
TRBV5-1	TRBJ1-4	CASSYSFSGGNEKLFF
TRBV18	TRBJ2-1	CASSPWYEIDEQFF
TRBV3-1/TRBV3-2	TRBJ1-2	CASSQAKGAGYTF
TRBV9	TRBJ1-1	CASGAGTFTEAFF
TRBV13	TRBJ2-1	CASSLGLAGYNEQFF
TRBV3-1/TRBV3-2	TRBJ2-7	CASSRIGQGSPYEQYF
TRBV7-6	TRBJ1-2	CASSSYRPGQGVSNYGYTF
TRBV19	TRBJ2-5	CASSIRAGPQETQYF
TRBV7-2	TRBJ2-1	CASSLVRSEQFF
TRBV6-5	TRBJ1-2	CASVKNPGYGYTF
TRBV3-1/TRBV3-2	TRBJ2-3	CASRAGAAGNTDTQYF
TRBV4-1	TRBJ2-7	CASSRKGGGSQEQYF
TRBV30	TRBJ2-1	CAWSRSGTRRLYEQFF
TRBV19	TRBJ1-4	CASSARGGVEKLFF
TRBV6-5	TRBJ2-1	CASSYISGGAGNEQFF
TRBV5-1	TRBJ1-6	CASSLWTGTSPLHF
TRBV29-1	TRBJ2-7	CSAKRAGGDEQYF
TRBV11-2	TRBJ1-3	CASSLGQGSTIYF
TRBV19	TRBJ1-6	CASSRTGLDNSPLHF
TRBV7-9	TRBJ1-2	CASSLSDYGYTF
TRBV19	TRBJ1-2	CATSDRAFGGYTF
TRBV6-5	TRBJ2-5	CASSYDIRATQYF
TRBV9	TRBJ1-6	CASSEGQGAYNSPLHF
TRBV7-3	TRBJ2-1	CASSLRNAYNEQFF
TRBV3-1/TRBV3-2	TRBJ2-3	CASRGLDVNTQYF